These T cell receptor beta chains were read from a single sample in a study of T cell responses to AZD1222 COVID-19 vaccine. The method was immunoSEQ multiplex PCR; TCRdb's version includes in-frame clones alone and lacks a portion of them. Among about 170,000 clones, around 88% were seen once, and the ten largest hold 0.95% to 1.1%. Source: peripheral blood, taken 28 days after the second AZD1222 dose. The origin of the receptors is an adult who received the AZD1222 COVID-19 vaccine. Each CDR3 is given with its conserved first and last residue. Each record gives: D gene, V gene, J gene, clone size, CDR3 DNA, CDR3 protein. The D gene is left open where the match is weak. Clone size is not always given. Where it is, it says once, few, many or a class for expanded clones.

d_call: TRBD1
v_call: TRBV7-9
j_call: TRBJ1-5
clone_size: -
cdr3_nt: TGTGCCAGCAGCTGGGGACAGGGGGGCAATCAGCCCCAGCATTTT
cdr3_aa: CASSWGQGGNQPQHF

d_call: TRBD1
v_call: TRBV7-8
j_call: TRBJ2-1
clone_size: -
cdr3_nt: TGTGCCAGCAGTCCAGCCTCCGGGACAGGGGGCGAGCAGTTCTTC
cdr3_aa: CASSPASGTGGEQFF

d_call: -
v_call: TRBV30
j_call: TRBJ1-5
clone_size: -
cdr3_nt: TGTGCCTGGGGTATTGGACTGAGCAATCAGCCCCAGCATTTT
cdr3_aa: CAWGIGLSNQPQHF

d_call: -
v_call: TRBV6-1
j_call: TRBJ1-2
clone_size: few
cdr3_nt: TGTGCCAGCAGTGAAGTCCAGGGGCACTACACCTTC
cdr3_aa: CASSEVQGHYTF

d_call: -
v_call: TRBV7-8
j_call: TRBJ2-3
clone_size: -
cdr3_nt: TGTGCCAGCAGCTTAGTATCCCCAGATACGCAGTATTTT
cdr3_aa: CASSLVSPDTQYF

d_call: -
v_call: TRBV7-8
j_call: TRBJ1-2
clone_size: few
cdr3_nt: TGTGCCAGCAGCCCCTGGGAGGCGGCGTCGGCTAACTATGGCTACACCTTC
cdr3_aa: CASSPWEAASANYGYTF

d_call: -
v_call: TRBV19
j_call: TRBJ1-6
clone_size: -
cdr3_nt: TGTGCCAGTAACCCCGGGGGCTCCTATAATTCACCCCTCCACTTT
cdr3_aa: CASNPGGSYNSPLHF

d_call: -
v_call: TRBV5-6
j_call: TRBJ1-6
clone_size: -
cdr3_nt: TGTGCCAGCAGCTTTGGGGGGTTCGGTTCACCCCTCCACTTT
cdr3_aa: CASSFGGFGSPLHF

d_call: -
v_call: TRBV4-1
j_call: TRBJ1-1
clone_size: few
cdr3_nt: TGCGCCAGCAGCCACCCGGGACAACTGAACACTGAAGCTTTCTTT
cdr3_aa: CASSHPGQLNTEAFF

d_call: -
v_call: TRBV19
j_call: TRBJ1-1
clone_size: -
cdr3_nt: TGTGCCAGTAGTCCAGGGTCCCCAGGGACTGAAGCTTTCTTT
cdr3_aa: CASSPGSPGTEAFF

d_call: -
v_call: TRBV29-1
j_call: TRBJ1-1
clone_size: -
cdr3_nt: TGCAGCGTTGATTCCCTGAACACTGAAGCTTTCTTT
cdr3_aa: CSVDSLNTEAFF

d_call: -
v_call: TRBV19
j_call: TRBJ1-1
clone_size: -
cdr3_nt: TGTGCCAGTAGTTGGGACGGACCGAACACTGAAGCTTTCTTT
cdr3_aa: CASSWDGPNTEAFF

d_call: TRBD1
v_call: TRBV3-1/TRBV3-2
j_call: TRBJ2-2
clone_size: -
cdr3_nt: TGTGCCAGCAGCCACTCAGGGGGCCCCGGGGAGCTGTTTTTT
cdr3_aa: CASSHSGGPGELFF

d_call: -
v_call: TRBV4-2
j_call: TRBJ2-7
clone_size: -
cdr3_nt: TGTGCCAGCAGCCAAGATTTTTCTGGGGGGTCATACGAGCAGTACTTC
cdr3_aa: CASSQDFSGGSYEQYF

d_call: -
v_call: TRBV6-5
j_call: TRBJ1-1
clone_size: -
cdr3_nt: TGTGCCAGCAGTACAGGGAAGGGTGAAGCTTTCTTT
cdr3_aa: CASSTGKGEAFF

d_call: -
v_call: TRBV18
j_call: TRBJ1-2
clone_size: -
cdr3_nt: TGTGCCAGCTCACCCGACAGTGTCTATGGCTACACCTTC
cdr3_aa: CASSPDSVYGYTF

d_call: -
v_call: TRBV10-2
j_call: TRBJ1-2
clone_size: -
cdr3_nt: TGCGCCAGCAAGGACGGGGCCTATGGCTACACCTTC
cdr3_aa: CASKDGAYGYTF

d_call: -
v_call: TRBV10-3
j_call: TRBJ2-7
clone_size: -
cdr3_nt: TGTGCCATCAGTGAGGCGAGACTCCCCTCCTACGAGCAGTACTTC
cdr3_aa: CAISEARLPSYEQYF

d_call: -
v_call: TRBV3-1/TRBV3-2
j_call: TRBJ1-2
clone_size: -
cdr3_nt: TGTGCCAGCAGCCACAGGGGCTATGGCTACACCTTC
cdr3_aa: CASSHRGYGYTF

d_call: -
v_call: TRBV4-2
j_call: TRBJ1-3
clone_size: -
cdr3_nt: TGTGCCAGCAGCCAACCCTCCGGGGGGCCAAGGGGAAACACCATATATTTT
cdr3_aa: CASSQPSGGPRGNTIYF

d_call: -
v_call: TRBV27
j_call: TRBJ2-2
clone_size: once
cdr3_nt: TGTGCCAGCAGTTTAACCCCCCGGCAAGGGGAGCTGTTTTTT
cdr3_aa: CASSLTPRQGELFF

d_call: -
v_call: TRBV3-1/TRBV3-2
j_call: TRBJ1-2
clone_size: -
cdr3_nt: TGTGCCAGCAGCCAAGATCCGCGCATGGGTGGCTACACCTTC
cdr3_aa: CASSQDPRMGGYTF

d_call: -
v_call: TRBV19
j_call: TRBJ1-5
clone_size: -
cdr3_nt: TGTGCCAGTAGTATATTGGGGACTTATAGCAATCAGCCCCAGCATTTT
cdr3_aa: CASSILGTYSNQPQHF

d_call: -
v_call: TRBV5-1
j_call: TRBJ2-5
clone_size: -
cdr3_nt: TGCGCCAGCAGCTTGGTGGCCAGAGAAGAGACCCAGTACTTC
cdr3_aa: CASSLVAREETQYF

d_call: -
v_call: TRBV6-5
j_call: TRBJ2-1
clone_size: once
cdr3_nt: TGTGCCAGCAGCCGGCAGACTAGAACCAGGGTAGAGCAGTTCTTC
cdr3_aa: CASSRQTRTRVEQFF

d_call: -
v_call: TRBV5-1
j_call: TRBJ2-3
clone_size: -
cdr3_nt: TGCGCCAGCAGCGCGAGCACAGATACGCAGTATTTT
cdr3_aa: CASSASTDTQYF

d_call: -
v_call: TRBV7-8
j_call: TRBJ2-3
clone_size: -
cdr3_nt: TGTGCCAGCAGCCTTAGCGATGTTTTCACAGATACGCAGTATTTT
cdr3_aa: CASSLSDVFTDTQYF

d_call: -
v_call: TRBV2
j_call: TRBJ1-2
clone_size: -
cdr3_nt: TGTGCCAGCAGTGATCGGGGATTTAGCTATGGCTACACCTTC
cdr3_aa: CASSDRGFSYGYTF

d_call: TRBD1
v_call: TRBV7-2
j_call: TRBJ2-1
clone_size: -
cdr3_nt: TGTGCCAGCAGCTTCGACAGGGCTAATGAGCAGTTCTTC
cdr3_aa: CASSFDRANEQFF

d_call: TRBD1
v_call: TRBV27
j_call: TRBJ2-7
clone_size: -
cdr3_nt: TGTGCCAGCAGCCCAAACCGGGACAGGACCGAGCAGTACTTC
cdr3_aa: CASSPNRDRTEQYF

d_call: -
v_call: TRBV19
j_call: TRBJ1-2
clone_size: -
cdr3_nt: TGTGCCAGTAGTATAGGGCAGGCTTATGGCTACACCTTC
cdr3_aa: CASSIGQAYGYTF

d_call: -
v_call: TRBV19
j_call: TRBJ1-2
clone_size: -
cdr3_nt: TGTGCCAGTAGTCCCAGGTTGTCACTTCGTTACTATGGCTACACCTTC
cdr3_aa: CASSPRLSLRYYGYTF

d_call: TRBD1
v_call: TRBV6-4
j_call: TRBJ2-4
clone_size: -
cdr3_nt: TGTGCCAGCAGTCCTCAGACAGGGTTGGGAAACATTCAGTACTTC
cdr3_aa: CASSPQTGLGNIQYF

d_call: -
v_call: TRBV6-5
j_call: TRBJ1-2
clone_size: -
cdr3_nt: TGTGCCAGCCTCCCCCGGGGCAGACATTATGGCTACACCTTC
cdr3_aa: CASLPRGRHYGYTF

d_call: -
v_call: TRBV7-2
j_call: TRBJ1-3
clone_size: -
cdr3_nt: TGTGCCAGCAGCTTAGCTGCTTTGGGCGGAGTATCTGGAAACACCATATATTTT
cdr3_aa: CASSLAALGGVSGNTIYF

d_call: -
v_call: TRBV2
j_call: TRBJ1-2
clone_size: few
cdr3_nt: TGTGCCAGCAGTCGGGACGGCCGGAGCTATGGCTACACCTTC
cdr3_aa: CASSRDGRSYGYTF

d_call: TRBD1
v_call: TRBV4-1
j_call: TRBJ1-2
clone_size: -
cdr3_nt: TGCGCCAGCAGCCTCACGACAACAGACAGGGGAGACGGCTACACCTTC
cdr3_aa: CASSLTTTDRGDGYTF

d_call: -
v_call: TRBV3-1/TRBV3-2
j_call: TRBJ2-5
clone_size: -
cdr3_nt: TGTGCCAGCACCTCCTACGCGTGGGGCCAAGAGACCCAGTACTTC
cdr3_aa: CASTSYAWGQETQYF

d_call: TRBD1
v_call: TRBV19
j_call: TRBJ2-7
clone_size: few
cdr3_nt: TGTGCCAGTAGTATGAAGGGGGACAGCGCCTACGAGCAGTACTTC
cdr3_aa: CASSMKGDSAYEQYF

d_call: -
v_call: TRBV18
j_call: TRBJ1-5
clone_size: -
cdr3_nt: TGTGCCAGCTCACCAGTTGGAGGCAATCAGCCCCAGCATTTT
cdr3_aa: CASSPVGGNQPQHF

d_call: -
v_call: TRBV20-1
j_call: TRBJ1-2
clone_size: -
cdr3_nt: TGCAGTGCTAGAGCGGACGGCGGCTACACCTTC
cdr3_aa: CSARADGGYTF

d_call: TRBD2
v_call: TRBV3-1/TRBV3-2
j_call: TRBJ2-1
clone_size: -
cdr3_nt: TGTGCCAGCAGCCCCTCAGGCGGGGGGAATGAGCAGTTCTTC
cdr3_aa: CASSPSGGGNEQFF

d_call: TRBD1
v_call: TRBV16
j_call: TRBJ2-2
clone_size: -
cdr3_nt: TGTGCCAGCACCCGGGGACAGGGGTCACGTCTTTCGAACACCGGGGAGCTGTTTTTT
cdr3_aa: CASTRGQGSRLSNTGELFF

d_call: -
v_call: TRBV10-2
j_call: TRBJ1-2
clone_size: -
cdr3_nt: TGCGCCAGCAGTGAGAATCCAGACAGTGCCAATGGCTACACCTTC
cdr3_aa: CASSENPDSANGYTF

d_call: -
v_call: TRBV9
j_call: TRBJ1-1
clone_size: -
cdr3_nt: TGTGCCAGCAGCGTAGAACAGGTCACTGAAGCTTTCTTT
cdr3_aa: CASSVEQVTEAFF

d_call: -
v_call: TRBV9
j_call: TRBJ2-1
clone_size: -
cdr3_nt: TGTGCCAGCAGCCGGAGAAGCTCCTACAATGAGCAGTTCTTC
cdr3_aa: CASSRRSSYNEQFF

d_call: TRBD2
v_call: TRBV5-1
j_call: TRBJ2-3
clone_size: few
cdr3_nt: TGCGCCAGCAGCTTTTGGCTAGCGGGGGGATCTACAGATACGCAGTATTTT
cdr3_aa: CASSFWLAGGSTDTQYF

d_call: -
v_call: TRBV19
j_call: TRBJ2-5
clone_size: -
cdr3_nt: TGTGCCAGTAGTTCAGCATACCGCCCGGGGGGCCCTGAGACCCAGTACTTC
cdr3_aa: CASSSAYRPGGPETQYF

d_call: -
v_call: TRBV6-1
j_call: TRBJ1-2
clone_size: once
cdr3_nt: TGTGCCAGCAGTGTGGGGAAGGGATTAGCTAACTATGGCTACACCTTC
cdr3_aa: CASSVGKGLANYGYTF

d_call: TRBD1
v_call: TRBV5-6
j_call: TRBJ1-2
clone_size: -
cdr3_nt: TGTGCCAGCAGCCTGAGGACAGGGTTTGTTAACTATGGCTACACCTTC
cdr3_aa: CASSLRTGFVNYGYTF